The TCR beta chain described here comes from a study of PD-1 blockade in classical Hodgkin lymphoma. The germline gives CDR1 SGHRS, CDR2 YFSETQ. After removal of 5 bases from V and 4 bases from J, the junction contained 6 bases not matched to a gene. This CDR3 has 14 amino acids. Time point reported: cycle 4 day 1 (C4D1), after 5 to 7 weeks of nivolumab. Exposure to brentuximab vedotin varied, and each patient had relapsed following autologous stem cell transplantation. Clones were read by immunoSEQ multiplex PCR, and TCRdb kept only the in-frame ones, dropping some. The repertoire consists of roughly 40,000 clones, with around 80% occurring once and the leading ten covering around a third. For this clone: No antigen is known for it.

Study results and caveats: By C4D1, CD4+ diversity increased significantly, especially in complete responders. Patients with a complete response exhibited baseline diversity comparable to newly diagnosed patients. Individuals initiating nivolumab under 1 year after ASCT were excluded. Newly diagnosed patients reportedly trailed healthy donors in baseline TCR diversity.

This TCR derives from a human donor with classical Hodgkin lymphoma. The sample consisted of peripheral blood mononuclear cells (PBMCs), taken before the fourth cycle of nivolumab. The rearrangement links TRBV5-1 to TRBJ2-5, with 9 bases matching TRBD2. CDR3 protein: CASSSSGEGETQYF. CDR3 nucleotides: TGCGCCAGCAGTTCTAGCGGGGAAGGAGAGACCCAGTACTTC.